This entry features one T cell receptor (beta chain) sequence. This sample was included in a study of technical replicates of blood from several donors. Repertoires were generated with immunoSEQ multiplex PCR, while TCRdb's copy carries only in-frame clones and drops some. The data contain 80,000 to 95,000 clones, about 90% of them singletons. CDR1 and CDR2 (germline): SGHRS, YFSETQ. CDR3 length: 14 residues. Trimming took 3 bases from V and 4 from J; bases not matched to a gene: 5. The sequencing input was T cells isolated from PBMCs. The source is a human donor in good health. The chain joins TRBV5-1 to TRBJ2-3; 7 bases align to TRBD2. The CDR3 bases are TGCGCCAGCAGCTCCAGACTAGCACCAGATACGCAGTATTTT. It translates to CASSSRLAPDTQYF. Using reference TRBV5-1 and TRBJ2-3 for the parts outside the CDR3, the full variable domain is KAGVTQTPRYLIKTRGQQVTLSCSPISGHRSVSWYQQTPGQGLQFLFEYFSETQRNKGNFPGRFSGRQFSNSRSEMNVSTLELGDSALYLCASSSRLAPDTQYFGPGTRLTVL.